This entry describes one T cell receptor beta chain. This clonotype was counted only a few times. Its binding antigen is unknown. Base qualities are missing; no much larger clone stands one base away. Only healthy Caucasian donors were included. Three pairs of female monozygotic twins, all aged about 18 to 29 years, were included in the twin cohort. The RNA used for TCR libraries was isolated from peripheral blood mononuclear cells. These data come from a study of identical twins (dated by TCRdb to 2016 to 2017). For context, the study as a whole: To test whether fetal clonotypes persist, the study used deep sequencing on TCR alpha and beta repertoires from monozygotic twins, unrelated adults of various ages, and cord blood. Replicate twin experiments were performed at different times using different library preparation protocols to rule out contamination.

Paper-wide results and their limitations: Recombination models systematically underestimated out-of-frame TCR alpha sharing in monozygotic twins but agreed with sharing between unrelated individuals. Abundant cord blood beta clonotypes had fewer insertions, young adult naive repertoires showed a similar but weaker trend, and memory repertoires showed no such trend. Because the same donors could not be followed over many years, the conclusions depended on cross-sectional statistical analysis. Invariant T cells such as MAIT and iNKT could partly confound zero-insertion analyses, though diverse VJ usage argued against this for most clonotypes. Compared with coincidental sharing between unrelated individuals, an excess of low generation-probability sequences was observed among out-of-frame TCR alpha sequences shared between twins. The excess sharing between twins in beta out-of-frame sequences was weaker because fewer shared sequences reduced the signal-to-noise ratio.

From the cysteine through the phenylalanine, the CDR3 covers 14 amino acids. Only CDR3 DNA is held: 42 bases, read in frame from base 1. CDR1 and CDR2, looked up from the germline V gene, are SGHRS and YFSETQ. V ends up 1 base short and J 6 bases short, with an unmatched junction base count of 6. Receptor libraries were prepared by 5' RACE. Sequencing instrument: Illumina HiSeq 2000. A universal primer binding site was introduced by template switching, and a unique molecular identifier was present in the final cDNA, enabling accurate counting of TCR cDNA molecules. Specific primers in the conserved constant-segment region were used to synthesize first-strand cDNA for TCR alpha and beta chains. To control for contamination, every cDNA library was double barcoded, receiving both a SMART-Mk sample barcode and Illumina barcodes. TruSeq adapter sequences, together with Illumina sample barcodes, were added in two successive PCR steps. TCR alpha and beta cDNA libraries were sequenced on the Illumina HiSeq platform with custom primers. The original methods were these. Unique molecular identifiers were extracted from raw reads with MiGEC, and CDR3 positions were determined with MiXCR. Recombination models were inferred per individual with the repgenHMM and IGoR tools using an EM algorithm. Shared clonotypes were analyzed with the tcR package in R, and sharing was normalized by the product of cloneset sizes. To study raw recombination free of thymic and clonal selection effects, out-of-frame nonproductive sequences were analyzed. TCRdb reprocessed the public reads (quality trimming at Q25 with fastp, clone calling with MiXCR) and kept in-frame beta chains. CDR3 protein duplicates are merged, each entry listing the most common genes and DNA. The V and J calls were determined by TCRdb, not by the authors. The sample has under 900,000 distinct CDR3 sequences on record, more than 9% of them singletons. The ten biggest clones cover about 1.6% of the sample.

The sample was also reused in another study, on yellow fever vaccine responses in identical twins. The other study reports the following: According to the authors, the vaccine-induced T cell response in identical twins seemed to be partly convergent and partly specific to each individual. In identical twins, the study followed T cell clones that responded to the vaccine with precision.

Sequencing was done on a sample of PBMCs. The chain is made from TRBV5-1 and TRBJ2-7; TRBD2 fits 8 bases in the junction. This receptor was identified in a woman aged 18-30 years in good health. CDR3 reads: CASSLFSGTSEQYF. At the DNA level, the sequence is TGCGCCAGCAGCTTGTTTTCCGGGACTAGCGAGCAGTACTTC.